Sequencing of this TCR beta chain was carried out in a study of cytomegalovirus exposure and HLA in healthy donors. Overall study results and limits: Among CMV-associated TCR beta chains, most appeared HLA-restricted in a later analysis. What TCR beta sequences reportedly achieved was accurate prediction of HLA-A and HLA-B alleles in most subjects.

Primers: 60 Vbeta forward and 13 Jbeta reverse. This table comes from immunoSEQ multiplex PCR, and its TCRdb copy is limited to in-frame clones, with some not included. The sample has 180,000 or so clones, over 75% seen once. Nominally healthy donors were sampled, though unrecorded immune exposures were likely. About this clone: Its cognate antigen is unknown.

CDR1 and CDR2 (germline): SGHVS, FQNEAQ. The CDR3 has 12 residues. This sequence originates from a man between 18 and 29 years old in good health and CMV-seropositive. Sequencing was performed on PBMCs. V gene TRBV7-8 combines with J gene TRBJ2-5, with D perhaps matching TRBD1 (6 bases). With the DNA end fitting TRBJ2-7 better, the J assignment may be wrong. The CDR3 DNA follows: TGTGCCAGCAGCGATTACAGGGACGAGCAGTACTTC. Protein: CASSDYRDEQYF.